Reported below is one T cell receptor beta chain. Its antigen is undetermined. The V and J ends lost 5 bases and 3 bases respectively, with 13 bases between them. This CDR3 is built from 15 residues. Germline V lookup: CDR1 LNHDA, CDR2 SQIVND (reference sequence). 200 to 250 ng DNA, about 28,000 T cell genomes, went into each sorted-subset replicate PCR. Original analysis: Junction-only sequences without quality scores were provided by ImmunoSEQ, so filtering was different. Measured with immunoSEQ multiplex PCR; TCRdb has only the in-frame clones, and not every one. V, J and clone size reflect that table, while D and trimming were determined from the DNA. The sample includes about 2.3 million clones, 90% to 95% of them seen just once. The entry originates in a study of shared clonotypes between healthy human individuals. The study, taken as a whole, reports: The expectation was that sequencing depth would affect clonotype sharing among donors. With a handful of donors compared, about 5% of naive CD4 clonotypes were shared.

The TCR sequence derives from a young man in good health. Some clones in this sample may be carry-over from other donors' samples. V usage is TRBV19 and J usage is TRBJ1-4; a possible D gene is TRBD1 (6 bases). Input material: naive CD4+ T cells from PBMCs. Subset described: CD45RA+ positively selected. The CDR3 DNA reads as TGTGCCAGTAGTTCGTACAGGGATGCTAATGAAAAACTGTTTTTT. It yields the protein CASSSYRDANEKLFF.